Listed below are T cell receptor beta chains from one sample, sequenced in a study of blood T cell repertoires in COVID-19. This table comes from immunoSEQ multiplex PCR, and its TCRdb copy is limited to in-frame clones, with some not included. The table records 250,000 to 350,000 clones, 92% of them present only once. Sequenced: PBMCs or T cells enriched from blood (not recorded which). The receptors come from a woman aged 30 to 39 who had recovered from COVID-19. Both conserved end residues are part of each CDR3. The D gene is left open where the match is weak. Where a row states a size, it is once, few, many or the class of an expanded clone; other rows omit it.

j_call,v_call,d_call,clone_size,cdr3_nt,cdr3_aa
TRBJ2-7,TRBV2,NA,few,TGTGCCAGCACAAAGACGGCGGTGGGCGAGCAGTACTTC,CASTKTAVGEQYF
TRBJ1-2,TRBV7-3,NA,NA,TGTGCCAGCCCCCCCAAACGGGTCTACACCTTC,CASPPKRVYTF
TRBJ1-5,TRBV15,NA,once,TGTGCCACCAGCAGAGATCTGAACGGGCCCCAGCATTTT,CATSRDLNGPQHF
TRBJ1-2,TRBV28,NA,few,TGTGCCAGCAGTTTAAACAGGGACTATGGCTACACCTTC,CASSLNRDYGYTF
TRBJ1-2,TRBV12-3/TRBV12-4,NA,NA,TGTGCCAGCACCCTCACAGGGACGTATGGCTACACCTTC,CASTLTGTYGYTF
TRBJ1-6,TRBV7-8,TRBD1,NA,TGTGCCAGCAGCTTAAGGGGGGACAGGGGCAATTCACCCCTCCACTTT,CASSLRGDRGNSPLHF
TRBJ2-7,TRBV28,TRBD1,NA,TGTGCCAGCAGTTCAGGACAGGGGGCGCCGATGAACGAGCAGTACTTC,CASSSGQGAPMNEQYF
TRBJ1-1,TRBV12-3/TRBV12-4,NA,NA,TGTGCCAGCAGTTCGTCCGGGACTGAAGCTTTCTTT,CASSSSGTEAFF
TRBJ2-7,TRBV13,TRBD1,NA,TGTGCCAGCAGCGCTCCTACAGGGGAAGGACTCCCCCCCCCTTTCGAGCAGTACTTC,CASSAPTGEGLPPPFEQYF
TRBJ2-7,TRBV28,TRBD2,NA,TGTGCCAGCACTAGCGGGAGTTTGGACGAGCAGTACTTC,CASTSGSLDEQYF
TRBJ1-4,TRBV2,NA,NA,TGTGCCAGCAGGGCTCGGCGAGGGAGTAATGAAAAACTGTTTTTT,CASRARRGSNEKLFF
TRBJ1-2,TRBV6-5,NA,few,TGTGCCAGCAGAGACCCGGGAAGAGCTAACTATGGCTACACCTTC,CASRDPGRANYGYTF
TRBJ2-5,TRBV18,TRBD1,NA,TGTGCCAGCTCGCCGACAGGGACACAAGAGACCCAGTACTTC,CASSPTGTQETQYF
TRBJ1-5,TRBV7-8,NA,NA,TGTGCCAGCAGCCGGGAGTGGGGGGGTCAGCCCCAGCATTTT,CASSREWGGQPQHF
TRBJ2-1,TRBV28,TRBD2,NA,TGTGCCAGCAGTTCCCAACTAGCGGGGAAATACAATGAGCAGTTCTTC,CASSSQLAGKYNEQFF
TRBJ2-7,TRBV5-6,NA,NA,TGTGCCAGCAGCGGTGGACAAGTGGCGTCCTACGAGCAGTACTTC,CASSGGQVASYEQYF
TRBJ1-2,TRBV28,NA,NA,TGTGCCACCCTAAATTATGGCTACACCTTC,CATLNYGYTF
TRBJ1-6,TRBV27,NA,NA,TGTGCCAGCAGTTCCACCGAGACAGTCTATAATTCACCCCTCCACTTT,CASSSTETVYNSPLHF
TRBJ1-2,TRBV2,NA,NA,TGTGCCAGCAGTGAGAGGGCTAACTATGGCTACACCTTC,CASSERANYGYTF
TRBJ1-3,TRBV30,NA,NA,TGTGCCTGGAGTGCTACAGGGGGAAACACCATATATTTT,CAWSATGGNTIYF
TRBJ1-1,TRBV12-3/TRBV12-4,TRBD1,NA,TGTGCCAGCAGTTCGACAGGGACTGAAGCTTTCTTT,CASSSTGTEAFF
TRBJ1-3,TRBV18,NA,NA,TGTGCCAGCTCACCAACACAGTCCTCTGGAAACACCATATATTTT,CASSPTQSSGNTIYF
TRBJ2-7,TRBV5-1,NA,NA,TGCGCCAGCAGCTTGGGTGGCAGCGCGGGCGGAAGAGAGCAGTACTTC,CASSLGGSAGGREQYF
TRBJ1-6,TRBV5-1,TRBD1,NA,TGCGCCAGCAGTCGAGGACAGGGGGTGAATTCACCCCTCCACTTT,CASSRGQGVNSPLHF
TRBJ2-1,TRBV11-1,TRBD2,NA,TGTGCCAGCAGCCCCCGGTCTAGCGGCACCAATGAGCAGTTCTTC,CASSPRSSGTNEQFF
TRBJ1-3,TRBV2,NA,NA,TGTGCCAGCAGTGGGACAGCCAGAAGAAACACCATATATTTT,CASSGTARRNTIYF
TRBJ1-5,TRBV10-1,NA,NA,TGCGCCAGCAGTGAGATAACAGGGATTAGCAATCAGCCCCAGCATTTT,CASSEITGISNQPQHF
TRBJ2-2,TRBV3-1/TRBV3-2,TRBD2,NA,TGTGCCAGCCGGCGGGAGAACATCGGGGAGCTGTTTTTT,CASRRENIGELFF
TRBJ2-3,TRBV9,NA,NA,TGTGCCAGCAGCGTAGCTTTGGGGGCTGGTAGTCTAGATACGCAGTATTTT,CASSVALGAGSLDTQYF
TRBJ1-1,TRBV4-1,NA,NA,TGCGCCAGCAGCCTAAGCCAGGGTATAAACACTGAAGCTTTCTTT,CASSLSQGINTEAFF
TRBJ2-7,TRBV19,NA,NA,TGTGCCAGTAGTAGTACGGCGGTCTCCTACGAGCAGTACTTC,CASSSTAVSYEQYF
TRBJ2-7,TRBV6-6,NA,NA,TGTGCCAGCAGTGATAGCGCGTACGAGCAGTACTTC,CASSDSAYEQYF
TRBJ1-5,TRBV27,TRBD1,NA,TGTGCCAGCAGCGACAGGGGCAAGCGGGAGCCCCAGCATTTT,CASSDRGKREPQHF
TRBJ2-1,TRBV9,TRBD2,NA,TGTGCCAGCAGCGTAGGGTCTAGCGGGAGACACGAGCAGTTCTTC,CASSVGSSGRHEQFF
TRBJ1-6,TRBV27,NA,NA,TGTGCCAGCAGTTTACAGGGGCAAGTGGATTCACCCCTCCACTTT,CASSLQGQVDSPLHF
TRBJ1-4,TRBV6-5,NA,NA,TGTGCCAGCAGTTACGACAGTAATAATGAAAAACTGTTTTTT,CASSYDSNNEKLFF
TRBJ2-7,TRBV7-9,TRBD2,NA,TGTGCCAGCACCCCGGGACTATCCTACGAGCAGTACTTC,CASTPGLSYEQYF
TRBJ2-1,TRBV21-1,NA,NA,TGTGCCAGCCGACAGACCTCCTACAATGAGCAGTTCTTC,CASRQTSYNEQFF
TRBJ1-5,TRBV5-1,NA,NA,TGCGCCAGCAGCTTACAGGGAGAACGGGGACAGCCCCAGCATTTT,CASSLQGERGQPQHF
TRBJ1-5,TRBV28,NA,NA,TGTGCCAGCAGACTTCGGGGTCAGCCCCAGCATTTT,CASRLRGQPQHF
TRBJ1-4,TRBV27,NA,NA,TGTGCCAGCAGCCCCATGGGCGCTAAGCGGGAAAAACTGTTTTTT,CASSPMGAKREKLFF